This T cell receptor beta chain was retrieved from a study of blood T cell repertoires in COVID-19. On the study more broadly: From the United States, Italy and Spain came samples of acute and convalescent COVID-19. Sources were T cells, B-cell-depleted T cells, or PBMCs; the material itself was cDNA or gDNA.

Unmatched junction bases numbered 2, after V lost 0 bases and J lost 5 bases. Germline CDR1 MNHEY, CDR2 SVGAGI. The CDR3 is 15 residues long. Generated by immunoSEQ multiplex PCR, the TCRdb table keeps only in-frame clones and is missing some. The sample has approximately 250,000 clones, about nine tenths seen once; the top ten hold approximately 2.1%. This sequence was found in a man aged 25 to 40 who had recovered from COVID-19. Sequenced: peripheral blood. The chain has TRBV6-5 and TRBJ2-1; 9 bases are a match to TRBD2. The CDR3 is CASSYSRLADNEQFF. In DNA form, the CDR3 reads TGTGCCAGCAGTTACTCGAGACTAGCGGACAATGAGCAGTTCTTC.